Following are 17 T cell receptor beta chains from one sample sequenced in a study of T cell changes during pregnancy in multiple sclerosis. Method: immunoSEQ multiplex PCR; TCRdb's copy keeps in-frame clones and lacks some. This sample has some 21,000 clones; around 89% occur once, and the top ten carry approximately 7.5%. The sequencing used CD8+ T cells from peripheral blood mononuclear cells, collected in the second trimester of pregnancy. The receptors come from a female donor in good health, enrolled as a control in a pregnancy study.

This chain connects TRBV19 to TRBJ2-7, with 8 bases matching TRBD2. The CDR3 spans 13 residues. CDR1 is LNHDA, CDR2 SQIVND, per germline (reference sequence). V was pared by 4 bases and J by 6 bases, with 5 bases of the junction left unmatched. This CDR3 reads CASSTGTRREQYF. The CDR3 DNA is TGTGCCAGTAGTACCGGGACTAGGCGCGAGCAGTACTTC.

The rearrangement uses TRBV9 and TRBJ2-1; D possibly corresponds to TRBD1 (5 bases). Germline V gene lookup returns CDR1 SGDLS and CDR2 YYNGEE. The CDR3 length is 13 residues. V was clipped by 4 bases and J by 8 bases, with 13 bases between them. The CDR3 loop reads CASSPQGLDEQFF. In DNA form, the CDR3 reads TGTGCCAGCAGCCCCCAGGGTCTCGATGAGCAGTTCTTC.

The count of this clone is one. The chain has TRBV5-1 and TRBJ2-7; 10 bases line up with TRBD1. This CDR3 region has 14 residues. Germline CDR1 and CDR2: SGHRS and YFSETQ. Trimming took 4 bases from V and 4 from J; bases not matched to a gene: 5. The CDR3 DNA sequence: TGCGCCAGCAGCCCCGGGACAGGGGCATACGAGCAGTACTTC. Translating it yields CASSPGTGAYEQYF.

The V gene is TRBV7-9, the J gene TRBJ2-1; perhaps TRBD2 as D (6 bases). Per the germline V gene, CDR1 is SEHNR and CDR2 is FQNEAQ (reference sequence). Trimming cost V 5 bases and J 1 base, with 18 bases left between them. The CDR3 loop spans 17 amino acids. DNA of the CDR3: TGTGCCAGCAGCCCGAGGGTCGGGACTCCATCCTACAATGAGCAGTTCTTC. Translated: CASSPRVGTPSYNEQFF.

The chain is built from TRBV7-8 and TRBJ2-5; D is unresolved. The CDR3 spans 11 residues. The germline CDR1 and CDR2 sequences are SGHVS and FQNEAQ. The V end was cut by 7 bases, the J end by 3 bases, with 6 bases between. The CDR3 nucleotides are TGTGCCAGCACCAAAAAAGAGACCCAGTACTTC. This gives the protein CASTKKETQYF.

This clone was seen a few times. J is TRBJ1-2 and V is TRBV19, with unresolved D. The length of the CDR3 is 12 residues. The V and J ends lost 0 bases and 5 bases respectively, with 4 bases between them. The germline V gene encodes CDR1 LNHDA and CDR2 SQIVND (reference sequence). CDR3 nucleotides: TGTGCCAGTAGTATAGAGGCATATGGCTACACCTTC. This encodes CASSIEAYGYTF. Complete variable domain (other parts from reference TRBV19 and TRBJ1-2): DGGITQSPKYLFRKEGQNVTLSCEQNLNHDAMYWYRQDPGQGLRLIYYSQIVNDFQKGDIAEGYSVSREKKESFPLTVTSAQKNPTAFYLCASSIEAYGYTFGSGTRLTVV.

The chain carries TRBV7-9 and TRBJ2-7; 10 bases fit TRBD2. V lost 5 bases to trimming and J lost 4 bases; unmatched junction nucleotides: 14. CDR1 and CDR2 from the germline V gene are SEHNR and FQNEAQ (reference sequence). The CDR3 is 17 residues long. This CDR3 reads CASSTTGTGLASYEQYF. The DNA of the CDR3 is TGTGCCAGCAGCACTACGGGAACGGGACTAGCGTCTTACGAGCAGTACTTC.

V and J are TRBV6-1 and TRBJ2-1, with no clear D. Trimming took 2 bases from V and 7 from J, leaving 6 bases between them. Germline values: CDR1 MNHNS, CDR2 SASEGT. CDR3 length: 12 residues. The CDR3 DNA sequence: TGTGCCAGCAGTGAACGGTTGAATGAGCAGTTCTTC. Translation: CASSERLNEQFF.

The CDR3 is CASSPPSTNYGYTF. The CDR3, as DNA: TGTGCCAGCAGCCCCCCGTCGACAAATTATGGCTACACCTTC. V usage is TRBV7-8 and J usage is TRBJ1-2, with D unclear. Germline V lookup: CDR1 SGHVS, CDR2 FQNEAQ. Trimming removed 5 bases at V and 5 bases at J, with 15 bases between. This CDR3 has 14 amino acids. Full variable domain (rest looked up from reference TRBV7-8 and TRBJ1-2): GAGVSQSPRYKVAKRGQDVALRCDPISGHVSLFWYQQALGQGPEFLTYFQNEAQLDKSGLPSDRFFAERPEGSVSTLKIQRTQQEDSAVYLCASSPPSTNYGYTFGSGTRLTVV.

This CDR3 is CASSLASDTQYF. The CDR3, as DNA: TGTGCCAGCTCCTTGGCTTCGGATACGCAGTATTTT. This chain links TRBV7-9 with TRBJ2-3; D is undetermined. V was trimmed by 8 bases and J by 6 bases, leaving 12 bases between them. CDR3 length: 12 residues. In germline, CDR1 is SEHNR, CDR2 FQNEAQ (reference sequence).

The CDR3 region has the DNA TGTGCCAGCAGCCAAGAGTGGGGCGGGAGGAGGACAGATACGCAGTATTTT. It codes for CASSQEWGGRRTDTQYF. The V and J genes are TRBV4-2 and TRBJ2-3, with 8 bases identical to TRBD2. The CDR3 is made up of 17 amino acids. Trimming cost V 0 bases and J 3 bases; bases outside gene matches: 8. Germline CDR1 LGHNA, CDR2 YNFKEQ.

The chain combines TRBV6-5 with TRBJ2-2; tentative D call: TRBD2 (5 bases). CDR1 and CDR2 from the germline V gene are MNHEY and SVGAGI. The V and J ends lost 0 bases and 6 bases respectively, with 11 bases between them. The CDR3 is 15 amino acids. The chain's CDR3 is CASSYSLALPGELFF. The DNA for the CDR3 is TGTGCCAGCAGTTACTCGCTAGCCCTCCCCGGGGAGCTGTTTTTT.

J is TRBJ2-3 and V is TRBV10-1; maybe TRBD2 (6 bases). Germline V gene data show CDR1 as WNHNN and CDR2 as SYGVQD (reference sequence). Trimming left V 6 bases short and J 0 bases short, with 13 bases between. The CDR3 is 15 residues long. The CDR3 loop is CASSLLAGSTDTQYF. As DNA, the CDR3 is TGCGCCAGCAGCCTCTTGGCGGGAAGCACAGATACGCAGTATTTT.

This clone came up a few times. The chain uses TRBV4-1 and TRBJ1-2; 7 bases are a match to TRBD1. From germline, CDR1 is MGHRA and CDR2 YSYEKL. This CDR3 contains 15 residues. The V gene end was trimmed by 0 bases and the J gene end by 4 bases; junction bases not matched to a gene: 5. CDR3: CASSQDLDRFYGYTF. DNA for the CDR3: TGCGCCAGCAGCCAAGACCTGGACAGGTTCTATGGCTACACCTTC.

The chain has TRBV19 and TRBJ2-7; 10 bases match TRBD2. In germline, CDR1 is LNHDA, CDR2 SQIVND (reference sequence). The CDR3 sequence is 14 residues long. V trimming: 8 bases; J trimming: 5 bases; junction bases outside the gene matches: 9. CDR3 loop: CASEASGRFNEQYF. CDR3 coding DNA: TGTGCCAGTGAGGCTAGCGGGAGATTCAACGAGCAGTACTTC.

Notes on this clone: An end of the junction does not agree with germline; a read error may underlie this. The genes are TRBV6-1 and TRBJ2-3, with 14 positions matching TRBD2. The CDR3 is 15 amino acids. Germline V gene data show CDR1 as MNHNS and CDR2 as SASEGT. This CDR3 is CASSGLAGGADAQYF. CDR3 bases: TGTGCCAGCAGTGGACTAGCGGGGGGGGCAGATGCGCAGTATTTT.

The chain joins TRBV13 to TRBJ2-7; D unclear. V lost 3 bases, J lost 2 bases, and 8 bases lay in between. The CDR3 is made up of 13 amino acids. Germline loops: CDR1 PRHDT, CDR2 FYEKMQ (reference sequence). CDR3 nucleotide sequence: TGTGCCAGCAGCTTGGGCTACCCCTACGAGCAGTACTTC. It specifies CASSLGYPYEQYF.